This T cell receptor (beta chain) emerged from a study of shared clonotypes between healthy human individuals. Overall study results and limits: Naive subsets tended to show greater estimated richness than memory subsets.

The method was immunoSEQ multiplex PCR; TCRdb's version includes in-frame clones alone and lacks a portion of them. The table includes 950,000 to 1,100,000 clones, around three quarters detected once. Notes on this clone: Its antigen is undetermined.

CD45RA-negative memory and CD45RA+ naive subsets were split from the CD4+ cells. The V gene's germline CDR1 is KGHSH and CDR2 LQKENI. CDR3 length equals 12 residues. V was pared by 3 bases and J by 2 bases, with 5 bases between. V usage is TRBV18 and J usage is TRBJ2-7; no firm D call. Sequenced: memory CD4+ T cells from PBMCs. The subset: CD45RA-negative fraction. The sequence was obtained from a man aged 18 to 35 in good health. Some clones in this sample may be carry-over from other donors' samples. The chain's CDR3 is CASSPGPYEQYF. DNA of the CDR3: TGTGCCAGCTCACCGGGTCCCTACGAGCAGTACTTC.